By sample fraction, the clone carrying this T cell receptor (beta chain) is medium-sized. As yet, its antigen is unknown. Compared with germline, one end of the junction differs, possibly owing to a read error. This entry belongs to a study of T cells in localized non-small cell lung cancer. Findings of the study overall: Longer overall survival was linked to higher blood T cell density. Adjacent uninvolved lung had the highest clonality, suggesting focused antigen responses.

This CDR3 is built from 18 residues. Per germline, CDR1 MNHGY and CDR2 SAAAGT. The method was immunoSEQ multiplex PCR; TCRdb's version includes in-frame clones alone and lacks a portion of them. Among 1,500 to 2,000 clones, about a quarter were seen once, and the ten largest hold 4.8%. Material: lung tumor tissue, obtained before any cancer treatment. This receptor was identified in an older male donor with stage II lung adenocarcinoma. V is TRBV6-8 and J is TRBJ2-2, with 11 bases matching TRBD2. The CDR3 region is CAISGPIAGGRNTGELFF. The CDR3 DNA sequence: TGTGCCATCAGTGGACCCATAGCGGGGGGGCGGAACACCGGGGAGCTGTTTTTT.